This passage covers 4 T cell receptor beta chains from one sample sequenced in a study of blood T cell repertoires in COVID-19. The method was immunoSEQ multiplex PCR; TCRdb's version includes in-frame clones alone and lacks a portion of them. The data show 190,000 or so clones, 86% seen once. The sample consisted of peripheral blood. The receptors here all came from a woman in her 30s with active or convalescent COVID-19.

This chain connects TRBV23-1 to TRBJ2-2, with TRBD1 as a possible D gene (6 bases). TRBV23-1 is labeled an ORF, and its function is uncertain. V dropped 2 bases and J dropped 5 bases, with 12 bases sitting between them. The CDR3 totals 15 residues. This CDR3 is CASSQRVQGTGELFF. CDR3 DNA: TGCGCCAGCAGTCAACGTGTACAGGGAACCGGGGAGCTGTTTTTT.

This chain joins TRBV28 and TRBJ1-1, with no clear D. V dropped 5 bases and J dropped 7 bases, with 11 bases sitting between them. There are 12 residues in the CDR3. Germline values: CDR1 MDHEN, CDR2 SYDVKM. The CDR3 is CASSINLSEAFF. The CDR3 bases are TGTGCCAGCAGTATAAACTTAAGTGAAGCTTTCTTT.

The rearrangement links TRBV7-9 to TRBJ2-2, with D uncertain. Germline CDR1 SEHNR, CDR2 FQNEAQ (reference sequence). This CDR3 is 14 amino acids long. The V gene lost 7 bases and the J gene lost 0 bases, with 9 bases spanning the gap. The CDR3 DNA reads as TGTGCCAGCAAAGACACAGCGAACACCGGGGAGCTGTTTTTT. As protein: CASKDTANTGELFF.

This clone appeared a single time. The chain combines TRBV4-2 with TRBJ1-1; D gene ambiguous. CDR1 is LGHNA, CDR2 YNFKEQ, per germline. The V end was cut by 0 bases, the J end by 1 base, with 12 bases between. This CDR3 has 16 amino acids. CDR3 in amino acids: CASSQESGTRNTEAFF. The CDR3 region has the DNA TGTGCCAGCAGCCAAGAGTCAGGCACCAGGAACACTGAAGCTTTCTTT.